This T cell receptor beta chain stems from a study of T cell changes during pregnancy in multiple sclerosis. TCRdb's copy holds only in-frame clones and misses some; the assay was immunoSEQ multiplex PCR. The sample shows around 25,000 clones, 86% of them seen only once. The table lists this clone with a count of one. Germline V gives CDR1 LGHNA, CDR2 YSLEER. This CDR3 region has 15 residues. V was cut by 0 bases and J by 1 base, with 9 bases left in between. The sequences come from CD8+ T cells from peripheral blood mononuclear cells, collected in the first trimester of pregnancy. J is TRBJ2-5 and V is TRBV4-3; D might be TRBD1 (5 bases). The sequence derives from a female donor in good health, enrolled as a control in a pregnancy study. CDR3 DNA sequence: TGCGCCAGCAGCCAAGATAGGGGCTTCCAAGAGACCCAGTACTTC. It encodes CASSQDRGFQETQYF.